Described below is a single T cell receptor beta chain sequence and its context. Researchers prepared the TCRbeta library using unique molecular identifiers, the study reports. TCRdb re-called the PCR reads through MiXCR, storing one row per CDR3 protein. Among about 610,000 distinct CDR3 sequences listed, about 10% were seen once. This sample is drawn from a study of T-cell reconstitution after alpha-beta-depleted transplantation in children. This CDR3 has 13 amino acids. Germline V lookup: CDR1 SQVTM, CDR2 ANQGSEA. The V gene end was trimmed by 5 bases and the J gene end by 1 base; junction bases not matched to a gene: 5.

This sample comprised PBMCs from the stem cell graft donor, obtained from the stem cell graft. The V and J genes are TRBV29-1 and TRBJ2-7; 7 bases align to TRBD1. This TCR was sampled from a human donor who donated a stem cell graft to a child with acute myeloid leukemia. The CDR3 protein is CSVSTGWSYEQYF. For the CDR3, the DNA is TGCAGCGTTTCGACAGGGTGGTCCTACGAGCAGTACTTC.